The rows below give T cell receptor beta chains drawn from one sample of a study of T-cell reconstitution after alpha-beta-depleted transplantation in children. From the PCR reads, TCRdb called clonotypes with MiXCR, one entry per CDR3 protein. This table has hundreds of thousands of distinct CDR3 sequences, 16% appearing once. Sequences were derived from PBMCs from the stem cell graft donor, sampled from the stem cell graft. The receptors come from a human donor who donated a stem cell graft to a child with acute myeloid leukemia. CDR3s include the opening cysteine and the closing phenylalanine or tryptophan. The order of the fields is clone size, D gene, V gene, J gene, CDR3 protein, CDR3 DNA. The D gene is left open where the match is weak. Where a row states a size, it is once, few, many or the class of an expanded clone; other rows omit it.

>few|.|TRBV11-2|TRBJ2-1
CASSLSLGDRFF
TGTGCCAGCAGCTTAAGTCTCGGGGACCGGTTCTTC
>many|.|TRBV20-1|TRBJ2-7
CSARGGRTLYEQYF
TGCAGTGCTAGAGGAGGCAGGACTCTCTACGAGCAGTACTTC
>many|.|TRBV20-1|TRBJ2-3
CSAQRGGTDTQYF
TGCAGTGCTCAGAGGGGGGGCACAGATACGCAGTATTTT
>few|.|TRBV7-8|TRBJ1-2
CASIQDRRANYGYTF
TGTGCCAGCATACAAGACAGGCGAGCTAACTATGGCTACACCTTC
>few|.|TRBV20-1|TRBJ2-3
CSARPGTDPPRGTRSTDTQYF
TGCAGTGCTAGACCCGGGACTGACCCCCCTAGGGGAACCCGTAGCACAGATACGCAGTATTTT
>many|.|TRBV6-5|TRBJ1-1
CASRAAGANTEAFF
TGTGCCAGCAGGGCGGCAGGGGCCAACACTGAAGCTTTCTTT
>.|.|TRBV20-1|TRBJ2-3
CSAPGYSTDTQYF
TGCAGTGCCCCGGGATATAGCACAGATACGCAGTATTTT
>.|TRBD2|TRBV20-1|TRBJ2-7
CSARDRIAGGRWEQYF
TGCAGTGCTAGAGATCGGATAGCGGGGGGGCGCTGGGAGCAGTACTTC
>.|.|TRBV6-1|TRBJ1-5
CASSAGRSQPQHF
TGTGCCAGCAGTGCGGGTAGGTCCCAGCCCCAGCATTTT
>few|TRBD1|TRBV12-3/TRBV12-4|TRBJ1-2
CASSLKGGADYGYTF
TGTGCCAGCAGTCTGAAAGGGGGCGCGGACTATGGCTACACCTTC
>.|TRBD1|TRBV29-1|TRBJ1-1
CSAGTGIVTEAFF
TGCAGCGCCGGGACAGGGATTGTAACTGAAGCTTTCTTT
>.|.|TRBV7-3|TRBJ1-1
CASSTDRHTEAFF
TGTGCCAGCAGCACAGACAGGCACACTGAAGCTTTCTTT
>.|TRBD1|TRBV11-1|TRBJ2-7
CASSPRLIGTGGKNEQYF
TGTGCCAGCAGCCCCCGCCTGATCGGGACAGGGGGCAAGAACGAGCAGTACTTC
>few|.|TRBV6-2/TRBV6-3|TRBJ2-1
CASGGGGFYNEQFF
TGTGCCAGCGGAGGGGGGGGGTTCTACAATGAGCAGTTCTTC
>many|TRBD1|TRBV20-1|TRBJ2-3
CSAVLRDRGTDTQYF
TGCAGTGCTGTTCTCCGGGACAGGGGGACAGATACGCAGTATTTT
>few|.|TRBV29-1|TRBJ2-3
CSVDEDPDTQYF
TGCAGCGTTGACGAGGATCCAGATACGCAGTATTTT
>.|.|TRBV5-6|TRBJ1-1
CASSPTSSWGTEAFF
TGTGCCAGCAGCCCCACCTCGAGTTGGGGCACTGAAGCTTTCTTT
>many|.|TRBV12-3/TRBV12-4|TRBJ1-3
CASSFGRPSSGNTIYF
TGTGCCAGCAGTTTTGGCAGGCCGAGCTCTGGAAACACCATATATTTT
>many|.|TRBV7-2|TRBJ1-5
CASSRDMTNQPQHF
TGTGCCAGCAGCAGAGACATGACCAATCAGCCCCAGCATTTT
>many|.|TRBV20-1|TRBJ1-5
CSATQSLVGPQHF
TGCAGTGCTACTCAGTCCTTGGTCGGGCCCCAGCATTTT
>.|.|TRBV21-1|TRBJ1-1
CASSKNLQGARAFF
TGTGCCAGCAGCAAAAATCTTCAGGGGGCGAGAGCTTTCTTT
>many|.|TRBV29-1|TRBJ2-2
CSVEQGLGGELFF
TGCAGCGTGGAACAGGGCCTCGGCGGGGAGCTGTTTTTT
>.|TRBD2|TRBV28|TRBJ2-1
CASSSPRGGKYNEQFF
TGTGCCAGCAGTTCCCCCCGCGGGGGGAAGTACAATGAGCAGTTCTTC
>many|TRBD1|TRBV20-1|TRBJ1-6
CSAREVTGAYSPLHF
TGCAGTGCTAGAGAAGTGACAGGGGCGTATTCACCCCTCCACTTT
>many|.|TRBV15|TRBJ2-5
CATSRGEGPPKETQYF
TGTGCCACCAGCAGAGGCGAGGGACCGCCAAAAGAGACCCAGTACTTC
>.|.|TRBV9|TRBJ2-7
CASSESPDSYEQYF
TGTGCCAGCAGCGAGAGTCCAGATTCCTACGAGCAGTACTTC
>once|.|TRBV7-9|TRBJ2-2
CASSLDLTPGTDVLFF
TGTGCCAGCAGCTTAGATTTAACACCCGGAACCGATGTGCTGTTTTTT
>few|.|TRBV7-9|TRBJ1-4
CAMTTVNEKLFF
TGTGCCATGACGACAGTAAATGAAAAACTGTTTTTT
>many|.|TRBV20-1|TRBJ1-4
CSASLREKLFF
TGCAGTGCTAGTTTACGTGAAAAACTGTTTTTT
>few|TRBD2|TRBV28|TRBJ2-5
CASRAGLETQYF
TGTGCCAGCAGAGCGGGGCTGGAGACCCAGTACTTC
>many|.|TRBV29-1|TRBJ1-1
CSAGTQGYTEAFF
TGCAGCGCGGGTACTCAGGGTTACACTGAAGCTTTCTTT
>many|.|TRBV12-3/TRBV12-4|TRBJ2-3
CASSLNRGGEAQYF
TGTGCCAGCAGTTTAAACAGGGGAGGAGAGGCGCAGTATTTT
>many|.|TRBV29-1|TRBJ1-5
CSVGEGGNQPQHF
TGCAGCGTGGGGGAGGGCGGCAATCAGCCCCAGCATTTT
>many|.|TRBV5-1|TRBJ1-2
CASSFGYGYTF
TGTGCCAGCAGTTTCGGCTATGGCTACACCTTC
>many|.|TRBV29-1|TRBJ1-1
CSVPQWGVPEAFF
TGCAGCGTGCCCCAATGGGGGGTCCCTGAAGCTTTCTTT
>few|.|TRBV5-1|TRBJ2-2
CASSLAAGMNTGELFF
TGCGCCAGCAGCTTGGCCGCGGGCATGAACACCGGGGAGCTGTTTTTT
>.|TRBD2|TRBV20-1|TRBJ2-3
CSAKLAGGRTDTQYF
TGCAGTGCCAAACTAGCGGGGGGACGCACAGATACGCAGTATTTT
>.|.|TRBV12-3/TRBV12-4|TRBJ2-1
CASVPLWRQGSRNEQFF
TGTGCCAGCGTTCCCCTATGGAGGCAGGGAAGTCGAAATGAGCAGTTCTTC
>many|TRBD1|TRBV7-9|TRBJ1-2
CASSRTGEHGYTF
TGTGCCAGCAGTCGGACAGGGGAGCATGGCTACACCTTC
>few|.|TRBV24-1|TRBJ2-1
CATSDAGTVNEQFF
TGTGCCACCAGTGATGCGGGGACAGTTAATGAGCAGTTCTTC
>many|TRBD1|TRBV29-1|TRBJ1-2
CSVEVGTEGGYTF
TGCAGCGTTGAAGTGGGGACAGAAGGTGGCTACACCTTC
>few|TRBD1|TRBV7-2|TRBJ2-3
CASRLTGVRTDTQYF
TGTGCCAGCAGACTCACAGGGGTTAGGACAGATACGCAGTATTTT
>few|TRBD2|TRBV11-2|TRBJ2-4
CASSFRGEGKNIQYF
TGTGCCAGCAGCTTTCGGGGGGAGGGCAAAAACATTCAGTACTTC
>many|.|TRBV12-3/TRBV12-4|TRBJ2-1
CASSRDEQFF
TGTGCCAGCAGCCGCGATGAGCAGTTCTTC
>.|TRBD1|TRBV7-2|TRBJ2-7
CASSPRTGGDEQYF
TGTGCCAGCAGCCCTCGGACAGGGGGCGACGAGCAGTACTTC
>.|.|TRBV28|TRBJ1-2
CASRDLGGAHDLNYGYTF
TGTGCCAGCAGGGACTTGGGGGGGGCCCACGACCTCAACTATGGCTACACCTTC
>.|TRBD2|TRBV15|TRBJ2-1
CATRKLNLGLGDNNEQFF
TGTGCCACCAGGAAATTAAACCTGGGACTAGGGGATAACAATGAGCAGTTCTTC
>.|TRBD1|TRBV5-1|TRBJ1-4
CASSQTGEKLFF
TGCGCCAGCAGCCAGACAGGGGAAAAACTGTTTTTT